Here is one T cell receptor (beta chain) with its context. TCRdb's table, derived via immunoSEQ multiplex PCR, lists solely in-frame clones and lacks some. The table has around 51,000 clones, 93% seen once. These data are taken from a study of T cell changes during pregnancy in multiple sclerosis. There are 17 residues in the CDR3. With V trimmed by 5 bases and J by 8 bases, 16 bases remained unmatched. The V gene's germline CDR1 is SEHNR and CDR2 FQNEAQ (reference sequence). Sequencing used peripheral blood, obtained in the second trimester of pregnancy. This chain connects TRBV7-9 to TRBJ2-1; 9 nucleotides line up with TRBD2. The sequence came from a female donor with multiple sclerosis, enrolled in a pregnancy study. CDR3 DNA: TGTGCCAGCAGCCGCAGAGGGGGCGGGAGGGCCTTGCATGAGCAGTTCTTC. Translation: CASSRRGGGRALHEQFF.